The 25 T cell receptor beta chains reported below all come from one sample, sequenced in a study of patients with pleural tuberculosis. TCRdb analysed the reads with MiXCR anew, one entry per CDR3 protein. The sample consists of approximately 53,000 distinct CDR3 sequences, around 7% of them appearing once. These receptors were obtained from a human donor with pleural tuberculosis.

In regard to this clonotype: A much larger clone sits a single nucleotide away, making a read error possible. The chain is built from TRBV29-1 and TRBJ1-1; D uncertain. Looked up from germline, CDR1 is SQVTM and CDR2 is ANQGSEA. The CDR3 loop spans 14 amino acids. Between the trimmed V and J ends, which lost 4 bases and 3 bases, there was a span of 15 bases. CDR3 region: CSVVDPTEDTEAFF. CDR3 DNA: TGCAGCGTTGTGGACCCGACCGAGGACACTGAAGCTTTCTTT.

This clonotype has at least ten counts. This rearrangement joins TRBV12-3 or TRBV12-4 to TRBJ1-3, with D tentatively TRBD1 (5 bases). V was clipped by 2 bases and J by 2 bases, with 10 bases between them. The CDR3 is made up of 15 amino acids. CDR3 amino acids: CASSLFGATGNTIYF. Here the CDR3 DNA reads TGTGCCAGCAGTTTATTTGGGGCGACTGGAAACACCATATATTTT.

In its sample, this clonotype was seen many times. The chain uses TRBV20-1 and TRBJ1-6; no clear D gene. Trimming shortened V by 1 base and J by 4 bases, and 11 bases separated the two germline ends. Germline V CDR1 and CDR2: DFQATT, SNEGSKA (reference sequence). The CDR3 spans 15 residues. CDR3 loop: CSARAETQYNSPLHF. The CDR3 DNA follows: TGCAGTGCTAGAGCTGAGACGCAATATAATTCACCCCTCCACTTT.

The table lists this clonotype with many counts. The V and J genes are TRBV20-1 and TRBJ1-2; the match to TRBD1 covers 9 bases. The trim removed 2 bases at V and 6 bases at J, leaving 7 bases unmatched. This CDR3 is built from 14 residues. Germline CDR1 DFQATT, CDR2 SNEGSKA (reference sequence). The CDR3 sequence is CSARTYGQGNGYTF. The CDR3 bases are TGCAGTGCTAGAACCTACGGACAGGGGAATGGCTACACCTTC.

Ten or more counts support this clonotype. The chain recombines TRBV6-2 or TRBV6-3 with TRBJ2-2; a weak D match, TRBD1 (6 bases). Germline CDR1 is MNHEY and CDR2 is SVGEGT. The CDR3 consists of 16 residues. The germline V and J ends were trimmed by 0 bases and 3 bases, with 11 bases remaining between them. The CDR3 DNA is TGTGCCAGCAGTTACTCCACCAGGGGAGACACCGGGGAGCTGTTTTTT. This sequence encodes CASSYSTRGDTGELFF.

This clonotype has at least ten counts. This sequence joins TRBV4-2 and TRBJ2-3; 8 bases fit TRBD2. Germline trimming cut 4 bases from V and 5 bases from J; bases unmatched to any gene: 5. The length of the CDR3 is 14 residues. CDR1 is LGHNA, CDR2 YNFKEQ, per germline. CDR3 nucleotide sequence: TGTGCCAGCAGCCGAGCGGGAGCGATAGATACGCAGTATTTT. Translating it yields CASSRAGAIDTQYF.

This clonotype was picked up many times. The CDR3 region is CASSLQGEAFF. The DNA of the CDR3 is TGTGCCAGCAGCTTACAGGGTGAAGCTTTCTTT. The J gene is TRBJ1-1, the V gene TRBV7-9, with D possibly TRBD1 on 5 matching bases. Germline V lookup: CDR1 SEHNR, CDR2 FQNEAQ (reference sequence). This CDR3 is built from 11 residues. Trimming cost V 2 bases and J 7 bases, with 5 bases left between them.

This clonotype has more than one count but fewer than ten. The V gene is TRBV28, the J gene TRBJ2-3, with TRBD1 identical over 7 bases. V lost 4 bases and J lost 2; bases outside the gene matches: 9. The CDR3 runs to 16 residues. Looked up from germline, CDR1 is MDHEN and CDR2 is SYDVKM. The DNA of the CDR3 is TGTGCCAGCAGTTCATGGACGGGACAGTTCACAGATACGCAGTATTTT. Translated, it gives CASSSWTGQFTDTQYF.

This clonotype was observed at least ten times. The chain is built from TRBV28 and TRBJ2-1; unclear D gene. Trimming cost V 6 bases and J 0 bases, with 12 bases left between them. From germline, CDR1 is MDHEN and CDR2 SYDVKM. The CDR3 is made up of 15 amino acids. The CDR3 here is CASRSSQSSYNEQFF. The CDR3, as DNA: TGTGCCAGCAGGTCATCACAGAGCTCCTACAATGAGCAGTTCTTC.

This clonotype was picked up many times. The CDR3 spells CSARGDTSGSNNEQFF. CDR3 nucleotide sequence: TGCAGTGCTAGAGGCGACACTAGCGGGAGCAACAATGAGCAGTTCTTC. The chain couples TRBV20-1 to TRBJ2-1; the match to TRBD2 covers 11 bases. Germline loops: CDR1 DFQATT, CDR2 SNEGSKA (reference sequence). This CDR3 has 16 residues. The V segment lost 1 base and the J segment 5 bases; nucleotides outside the gene matches: 7.

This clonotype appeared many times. CDR3 DNA: TGCAGTGCAAGCGAGTTTGAGGGGAATGAGCAGTTCTTC. Translating it yields CSASEFEGNEQFF. The chain carries TRBV20-1 and TRBJ2-1; tentatively, D is TRBD1 or TRBD2 (5 bases each). Germline CDR1 is DFQATT and CDR2 is SNEGSKA (reference sequence). This CDR3 comprises 13 residues. V lost 6 bases, J lost 7 bases, and 16 bases lay in between.

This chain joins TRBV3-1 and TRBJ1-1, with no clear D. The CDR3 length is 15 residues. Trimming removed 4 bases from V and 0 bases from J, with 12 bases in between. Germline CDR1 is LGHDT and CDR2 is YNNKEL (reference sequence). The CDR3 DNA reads TGTGCCAGCAGCCCGTGGGAGGGTTTGAACACTGAAGCTTTCTTT. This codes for CASSPWEGLNTEAFF.

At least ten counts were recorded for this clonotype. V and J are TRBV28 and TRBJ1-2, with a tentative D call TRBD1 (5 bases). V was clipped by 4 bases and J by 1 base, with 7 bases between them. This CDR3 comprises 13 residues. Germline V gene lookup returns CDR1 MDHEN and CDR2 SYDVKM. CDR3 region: CASSWGSNYGYTF. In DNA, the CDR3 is TGTGCCAGCAGTTGGGGCAGTAACTATGGCTACACCTTC.

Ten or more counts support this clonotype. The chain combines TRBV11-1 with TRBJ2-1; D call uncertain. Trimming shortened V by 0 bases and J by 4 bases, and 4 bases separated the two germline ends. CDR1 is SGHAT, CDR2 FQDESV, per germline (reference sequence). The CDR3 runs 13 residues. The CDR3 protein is CASSLAGYNEQFF. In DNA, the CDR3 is TGTGCCAGCAGCTTAGCAGGGTACAATGAGCAGTTCTTC.

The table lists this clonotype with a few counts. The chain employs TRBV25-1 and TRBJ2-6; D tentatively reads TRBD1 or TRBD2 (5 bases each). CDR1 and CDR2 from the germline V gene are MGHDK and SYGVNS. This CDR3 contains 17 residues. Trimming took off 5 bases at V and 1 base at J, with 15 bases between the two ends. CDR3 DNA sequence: TGTGCCAGCAGTCCCTCAGGGTGGACTTCTGGGGCCAACGTCCTGACTTTC. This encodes CASSPSGWTSGANVLTF.

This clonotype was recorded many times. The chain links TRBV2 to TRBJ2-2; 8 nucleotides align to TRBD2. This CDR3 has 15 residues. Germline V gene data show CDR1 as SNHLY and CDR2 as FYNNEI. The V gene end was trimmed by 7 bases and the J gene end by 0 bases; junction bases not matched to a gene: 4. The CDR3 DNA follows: TGTGCCAGCAATGGAGCGGGGGCGAACACCGGGGAGCTGTTTTTT. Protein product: CASNGAGANTGELFF.

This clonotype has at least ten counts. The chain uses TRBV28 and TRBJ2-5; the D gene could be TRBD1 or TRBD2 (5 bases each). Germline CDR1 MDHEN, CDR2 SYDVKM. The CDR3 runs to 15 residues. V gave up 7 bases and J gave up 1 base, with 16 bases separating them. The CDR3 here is CASTPVGAGQETQYF. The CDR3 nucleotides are TGTGCCAGCACCCCGGTCGGGGCAGGCCAAGAGACCCAGTACTTC.

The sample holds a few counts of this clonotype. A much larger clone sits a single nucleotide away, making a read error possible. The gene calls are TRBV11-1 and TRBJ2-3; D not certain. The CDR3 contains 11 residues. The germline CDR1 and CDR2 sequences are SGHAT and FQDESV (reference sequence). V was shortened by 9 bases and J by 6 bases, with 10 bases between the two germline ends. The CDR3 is CASTPHDTQYF. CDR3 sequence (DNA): TGTGCCAGTACCCCCCACGATACGCAGTATTTT.

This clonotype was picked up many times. The CDR3 coding sequence is TGTGCCAGCAGTAGCACAGAGAACACTGAAGCTTTCTTT. Encoded protein: CASSSTENTEAFF. The gene calls are TRBV11-2 and TRBJ1-1, with D unclear. Trimming took off 6 bases at V and 1 base at J, with 9 bases between the two ends. The CDR3 sequence is 13 residues long. Germline V gene data show CDR1 as SGHAT and CDR2 as FQNNGV.

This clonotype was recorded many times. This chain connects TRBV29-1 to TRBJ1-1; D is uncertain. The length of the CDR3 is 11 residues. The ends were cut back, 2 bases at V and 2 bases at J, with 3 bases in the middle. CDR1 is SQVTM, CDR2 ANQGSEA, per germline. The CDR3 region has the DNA TGCAGCGTTGAACAAAACACTGAAGCTTTCTTT. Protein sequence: CSVEQNTEAFF.

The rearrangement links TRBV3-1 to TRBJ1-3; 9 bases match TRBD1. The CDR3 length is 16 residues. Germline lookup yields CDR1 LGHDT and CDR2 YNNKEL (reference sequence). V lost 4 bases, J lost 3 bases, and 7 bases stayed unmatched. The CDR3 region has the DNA TGTGCCAGCAGCCCGGAAGGGACAGGGATTGGAAACACCATATATTTT. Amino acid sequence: CASSPEGTGIGNTIYF. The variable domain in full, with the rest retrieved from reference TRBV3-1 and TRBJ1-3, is DTAVSQTPKYLVTQMGNDKSIKCEQNLGHDTMYWYKQDSKKFLKIMFSYNNKELIINETVPNRFSPKSPDKAHLNLHINSLELGDSAVYFCASSPEGTGIGNTIYFGEGSWLTVV.

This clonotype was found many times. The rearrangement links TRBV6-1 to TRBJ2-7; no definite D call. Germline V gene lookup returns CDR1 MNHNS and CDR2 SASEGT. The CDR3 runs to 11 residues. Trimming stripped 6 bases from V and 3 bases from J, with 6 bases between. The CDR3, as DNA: TGTGCCAGCAGGACCCTCTACGAGCAGTACTTC. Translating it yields CASRTLYEQYF.

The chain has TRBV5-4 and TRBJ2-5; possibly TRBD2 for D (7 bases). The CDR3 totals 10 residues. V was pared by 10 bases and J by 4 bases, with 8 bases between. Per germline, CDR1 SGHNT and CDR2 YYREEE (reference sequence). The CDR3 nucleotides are TGTGCCGCGGGGGCAGAGACCCAGTACTTC. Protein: CAAGAETQYF.

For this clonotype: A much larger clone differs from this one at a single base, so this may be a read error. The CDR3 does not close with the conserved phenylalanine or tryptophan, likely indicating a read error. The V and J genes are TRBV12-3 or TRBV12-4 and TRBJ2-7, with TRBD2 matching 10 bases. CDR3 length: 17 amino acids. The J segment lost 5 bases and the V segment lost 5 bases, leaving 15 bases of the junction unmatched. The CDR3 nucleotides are TGTGCCAGCAGTCCCGGTTCCCCTAGCGGGAGTATCAACGAGCAGTACCTC. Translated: CASSPGSPSGSINEQYL.

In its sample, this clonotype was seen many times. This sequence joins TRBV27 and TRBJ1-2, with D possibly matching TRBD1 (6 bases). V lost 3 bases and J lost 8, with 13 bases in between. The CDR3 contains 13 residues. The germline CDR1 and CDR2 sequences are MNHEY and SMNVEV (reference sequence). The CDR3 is CASSFGRGGGYTF. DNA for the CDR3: TGTGCCAGCAGTTTTGGCAGGGGAGGGGGCTACACCTTC.